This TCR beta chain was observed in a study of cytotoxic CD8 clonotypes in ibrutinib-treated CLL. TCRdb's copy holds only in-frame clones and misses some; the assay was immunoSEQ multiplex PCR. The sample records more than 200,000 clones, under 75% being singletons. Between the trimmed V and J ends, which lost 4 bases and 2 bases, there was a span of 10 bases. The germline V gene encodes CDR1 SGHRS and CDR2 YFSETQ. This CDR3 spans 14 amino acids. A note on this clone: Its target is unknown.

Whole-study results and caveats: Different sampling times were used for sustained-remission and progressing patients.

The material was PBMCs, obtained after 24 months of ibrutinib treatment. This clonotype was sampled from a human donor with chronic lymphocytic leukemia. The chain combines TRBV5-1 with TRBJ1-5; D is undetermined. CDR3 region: CASSPGWGNQPQHF. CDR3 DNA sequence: TGCGCCAGCAGCCCAGGTTGGGGCAATCAGCCCCAGCATTTT. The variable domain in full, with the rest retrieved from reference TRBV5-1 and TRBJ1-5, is KAGVTQTPRYLIKTRGQQVTLSCSPISGHRSVSWYQQTPGQGLQFLFEYFSETQRNKGNFPGRFSGRQFSNSRSEMNVSTLELGDSALYLCASSPGWGNQPQHFGDGTRLSIL.